One and the same sample provided the 31 T cell receptor beta chains below, sequenced in a study of T cell repertoires in cytomegalovirus infection. These TCRs' antigens remain unknown. TCRdb reprocessed the reads via MiXCR and lists one record per CDR3 protein. The sample includes roughly 920,000 distinct CDR3 sequences, around 29% of them seen just once. Sequencing used cultured CD8+ T cells from PBMCs, obtained from culture after CMV antigen stimulation. Receptors originate from a human donor in good health (CMV status not recorded). Some clones in this sample may be carry-over from other donors' samples.

This clonotype was recorded many times. The chain employs TRBV7-6 and TRBJ1-2; a possible D gene is TRBD1 (6 bases). This CDR3 comprises 16 residues. Per the germline V gene, CDR1 is SGHVS and CDR2 is FNYEAQ. Trimming took off 5 bases at V and 2 bases at J, with 18 bases between the two ends. This CDR3 is CASSRADEGGNYGYTF. DNA of the CDR3: TGTGCCAGCAGCCGAGCGGACGAGGGGGGAAACTATGGCTACACCTTC.

This clonotype has more than one count but fewer than ten. This chain connects TRBV27 to TRBJ2-1, with 7 bases identical to TRBD2. Looked up from germline, CDR1 is MNHEY and CDR2 is SMNVEV (reference sequence). Unmatched junction bases numbered 13, after V lost 4 bases and J lost 4 bases. The CDR3 sequence is 17 residues long. The CDR3 protein is CASSSHANAGDYNEQFF. In nucleotides, the CDR3 is TGTGCCAGCAGTTCCCACGCTAACGCGGGGGATTACAATGAGCAGTTCTTC.

The chain uses TRBV25-1 and TRBJ1-2; D call uncertain. Germline CDR1 is MGHDK and CDR2 is SYGVNS. Trimming removed 1 base at V and 6 bases at J, with 18 bases between. There are 16 residues in the CDR3. This CDR3 is CASSESLVPRTNGYTF. In nucleotides, the CDR3 is TGTGCCAGCAGTGAATCTTTGGTTCCACGGACCAATGGCTACACCTTC.

The chain employs TRBV4-2 and TRBJ2-2; no clear D. The CDR3 runs 18 residues. Germline loops: CDR1 LGHNA, CDR2 YNFKEQ. The V and J ends lost 2 bases and 0 bases respectively, with 16 bases between them. DNA of the CDR3: TGTGCCAGCAGCCAACTTTCCCTTGGGGTCCCGAACACCGGGGAGCTGTTTTTT. It is translated as CASSQLSLGVPNTGELFF.

This clonotype was counted between two and nine times. The V and J genes are TRBV7-6 and TRBJ2-7; D not resolved. CDR1 and CDR2 from the germline V gene are SGHVS and FNYEAQ. Trimming took 5 bases from V and 7 from J, leaving 9 bases between them. This CDR3 is built from 11 residues. CDR3 sequence (DNA): TGTGCCAGCAGCCCAGGAATTGAGCAGTACTTC. The encoded protein is CASSPGIEQYF. Using reference TRBV7-6 and TRBJ2-7 for the parts outside the CDR3, the full variable domain is GAGVSQSPRYKVTKRGQDVALRCDPISGHVSLYWYRQALGQGPEFLTYFNYEAQQDKSGLPNDRFSAERPEGSISTLTIQRTEQRDSAMYRCASSPGIEQYFGPGTRLTVT.

J is TRBJ2-1 and V is TRBV6-8, with TRBD1 matching 8 bases. Germline V gives CDR1 MNHGY, CDR2 SAAAGT. The CDR3 runs to 13 residues. V shed 11 bases, J shed 6 bases, and the junction held 9 bases outside the gene matches. CDR3 amino acids: CAAGQGALNEQFF. The CDR3 DNA reads as TGTGCCGCCGGGCAGGGGGCCCTCAATGAGCAGTTCTTC.

The chain recombines TRBV27 with TRBJ2-7; TRBD1 aligns across 8 bases. This CDR3 spans 12 amino acids. In germline, CDR1 is MNHEY, CDR2 SMNVEV (reference sequence). The ends lost 6 bases at V and 7 bases at J; junction bases unmatched: 5. CDR3 in amino acids: CASRTGDGEQYF. In DNA, the CDR3 is TGTGCCAGCAGGACAGGGGATGGGGAGCAGTACTTC.

The chain joins TRBV7-9 to TRBJ1-2; D gene uncertain. CDR1 is SEHNR and CDR2 is FQNEAQ in the germline V gene (reference sequence). The V and J ends lost 5 bases and 8 bases respectively, with 18 bases between them. CDR3 length equals 14 residues. This chain's CDR3 is CASSPTGPTGGYTF. In nucleotides, the CDR3 is TGTGCCAGCAGCCCCACTGGCCCGACCGGGGGCTACACCTTC.

The sample holds a few counts of this clonotype. This rearrangement joins TRBV7-9 to TRBJ2-1, with D uncertain. The CDR3 sequence is 15 residues long. The V and J ends lost 3 bases and 2 bases respectively, with 11 bases between them. Per the germline V gene, CDR1 is SEHNR and CDR2 is FQNEAQ (reference sequence). The CDR3 is CASSLGRSPYNEQFF. Written as DNA, the CDR3 is TGTGCCAGCAGCTTGGGCAGGAGCCCCTACAATGAGCAGTTCTTC.

This clonotype was seen more than once but under ten times. The chain recombines TRBV7-6 with TRBJ2-3; D unresolved. Germline V CDR1 and CDR2: SGHVS, FNYEAQ. The CDR3 runs to 12 residues. The ends were cut back, 3 bases at V and 6 bases at J, with 7 bases in the middle. DNA for the CDR3: TGTGCCAGCAGCTTCCCCTCGGATACGCAGTATTTT. Its protein is CASSFPSDTQYF.

This clonotype has a handful of counts. This rearrangement joins TRBV5-4 to TRBJ1-5; D ambiguous. Trimming took off 3 bases at V and 4 bases at J, with 8 bases between the two ends. The CDR3 is 13 amino acids. Germline-derived CDR1 and CDR2 are SGHNT and YYREEE (reference sequence). CDR3 bases: TGTGCCAGCAGCTACGACATGAATCAGCCCCAGCATTTT. Its translation: CASSYDMNQPQHF. The full variable domain, in which reference TRBV5-4 and TRBJ1-5 provide the parts outside the CDR3, is ETGVTQSPTHLIKTRGQQVTLRCSSQSGHNTVSWYQQALGQGPQFIFQYYREEENGRGNFPPRFSGLQFPNYSSELNVNALELDDSALYLCASSYDMNQPQHFGDGTRLSIL.

The rearrangement uses TRBV27 and TRBJ2-1, with D possibly being TRBD1 (6 bases). The CDR3 loop spans 13 amino acids. Germline CDR1 and CDR2: MNHEY and SMNVEV (reference sequence). Trimming left V 5 bases short and J 9 bases short, with 14 bases between. For the CDR3, the DNA is TGTGCCAGCAGTAACCCACAGGGTACTGAGCAGTTCTTC. It specifies CASSNPQGTEQFF.

This clonotype has more than one count but fewer than ten. The V and J genes are TRBV27 and TRBJ2-5; possibly TRBD2 for D (6 bases). Germline CDR1 and CDR2: MNHEY and SMNVEV (reference sequence). V was clipped by 6 bases and J by 5 bases, with 28 bases between them. The CDR3 runs to 18 residues. The DNA for the CDR3 is TGTGCCAGCAGCCCACGGTCTCTACCGGCGGGGTCGGGGGAGACCCAGTACTTC. It codes for CASSPRSLPAGSGETQYF.

This sequence joins TRBV6-5 and TRBJ2-1; D remains ambiguous. The CDR3 is 15 residues long. Trimming left V 0 bases short and J 5 bases short, with 11 bases between. Germline CDR1 is MNHEY and CDR2 is SVGAGI. This CDR3 is CASSYSARRDNEQFF. The CDR3 bases are TGTGCCAGCAGTTACTCGGCTCGACGGGACAATGAGCAGTTCTTC.

This clonotype was seen more than once but under ten times. J is TRBJ2-5 and V is TRBV11-2, with D unresolved. CDR3 length: 15 amino acids. Trimming removed 1 base at V and 2 bases at J, with 11 bases between. CDR1 and CDR2 (germline): SGHAT, FQNNGV. The CDR3 DNA is TGTGCCAGCAGCTTAGGGGGTTACCCTCAAGAGACCCAGTACTTC. Residues: CASSLGGYPQETQYF.

There are a few counts of this clonotype. The chain joins TRBV2 to TRBJ2-7, with TRBD1 identical over 7 bases. With V trimmed by 11 bases and J by 6 bases, 10 bases remained unmatched. The CDR3 covers 12 residues. The V gene's germline CDR1 is SNHLY and CDR2 FYNNEI. DNA of the CDR3: TGTGCCTCCTTGGGGACAGACAGCGAGCAGTACTTC. Amino acid sequence: CASLGTDSEQYF.

This chain uses TRBV12-3 or TRBV12-4 with TRBJ1-3, with D perhaps matching TRBD1 (5 bases). The CDR3 loop spans 13 amino acids. The ends were cut back, 3 bases at V and 11 bases at J, with 14 bases in the middle. DNA of the CDR3: TGTGCCAGCAGTTTTCCAGGGACCAGGCCCATATATTTT. It codes for CASSFPGTRPIYF.

On this clonotype: A much larger clone lies a single base off, so this may be a read error. The chain combines TRBV6-1 with TRBJ1-4, with D unclear. With 2 bases removed from V and 7 bases from J, the gap between germline ends came to 14 bases. The CDR3 covers 15 residues. In germline, CDR1 is MNHNS, CDR2 SASEGT. The CDR3 region is CASSETEGKGEKLFF. Here the CDR3 DNA reads TGTGCCAGCAGTGAAACCGAAGGGAAGGGTGAAAAACTGTTTTTT.

V is TRBV12-3 or TRBV12-4 and J is TRBJ1-2; D remains unclear. There are 12 residues in the CDR3. The ends were cut back, 7 bases at V and 4 bases at J, with 10 bases in the middle. In DNA form, the CDR3 reads TGTGCCAGCAAACCGGGATCCTATGGCTACACCTTC. Protein product: CASKPGSYGYTF.

The V gene is TRBV27, the J gene TRBJ1-2, with 9 bases matching TRBD1. The CDR3 runs 15 residues. J gave up 4 bases and V 3 bases, and 6 bases lay outside the gene matches. Germline-derived CDR1 and CDR2 are MNHEY and SMNVEV (reference sequence). The CDR3 bases are TGTGCCAGCAGTTTCAACAGGGGGCCCCTCTATGGCTACACCTTC. Translating gives CASSFNRGPLYGYTF.

This clonotype has only a few counts. The chain links TRBV5-4 to TRBJ2-4; 8 nucleotides align to TRBD1. The CDR3 runs to 16 residues. The V segment lost 5 bases and the J segment 0 bases; nucleotides outside the gene matches: 7. Per germline, CDR1 SGHNT and CDR2 YYREEE (reference sequence). CDR3 protein: CASSSGQGGAKNIQYF. As DNA, the CDR3 is TGTGCCAGCAGTTCTGGACAGGGTGGAGCCAAAAACATTCAGTACTTC.

The chain combines TRBV4-2 with TRBJ2-7; D may match TRBD1 or TRBD2 (5 bases each). The germline V gene encodes CDR1 LGHNA and CDR2 YNFKEQ. The CDR3 has 16 amino acids. V lost 1 base and J 3 bases, leaving 16 bases between the germline ends. CDR3 sequence (DNA): TGTGCCAGCAGCCAAGCTTTAGGGGACCTAGACTACGAGCAGTACTTC. Protein sequence: CASSQALGDLDYEQYF.

The chain has TRBV19 and TRBJ1-4, with TRBD1 identical over 10 bases. V shed 7 bases and J 8 bases; nucleotides not matched to a gene: 16. The CDR3 contains 17 residues. Germline values: CDR1 LNHDA, CDR2 SQIVND (reference sequence). The CDR3 DNA reads TGTGCCAGTAACCCCTTAGGGGACAGGGGCACCGACGAAAAACTGTTTTTT. Translated: CASNPLGDRGTDEKLFF.

The chain is built from TRBV15 and TRBJ2-3; 8 nucleotides align to TRBD1. The germline CDR1 and CDR2 sequences are LNHNV and YYDKDF (reference sequence). This CDR3 is built from 17 residues. The V segment lost 4 bases and the J segment 4 bases; nucleotides outside the gene matches: 13. For the CDR3, the DNA is TGTGCCACCAGCACCTCGGACAGGGCGAGGCTTGCAGATACGCAGTATTTT. Amino acids: CATSTSDRARLADTQYF.

The V and J genes are TRBV2 and TRBJ1-6; D unresolved. Trimming took off 2 bases at V and 10 bases at J, with 12 bases between the two ends. Germline values: CDR1 SNHLY, CDR2 FYNNEI. The CDR3 sequence is 14 residues long. In DNA form, the CDR3 reads TGTGCCAGCAGTGAAACACCATTGGCGTCACCCCTCCACTTT. Protein: CASSETPLASPLHF.

This clonotype was found a few times. J is TRBJ1-4 and V is TRBV6-5; D is undetermined. The CDR3 totals 19 residues. The V end was cut by 2 bases, the J end by 0 bases, with 19 bases between. CDR1 is MNHEY and CDR2 is SVGAGI in the germline V gene. The CDR3 protein is CASSYAIIPGRATNEKLFF. CDR3 nucleotide sequence: TGTGCCAGCAGTTACGCCATAATACCCGGCCGTGCAACTAATGAAAAACTGTTTTTT.

The chain joins TRBV2 to TRBJ2-2; no firm D call. CDR3 length equals 12 residues. V lost 7 bases, J lost 6 bases, and 9 bases lay in between. Germline V gene lookup returns CDR1 SNHLY and CDR2 FYNNEI. CDR3 region: CASIHSSGELFF. DNA for the CDR3: TGTGCCAGCATCCATTCGTCCGGGGAGCTGTTTTTT. The full variable domain, its missing parts supplied by reference TRBV2 and TRBJ2-2, is EPEVTQTPSHQVTQMGQEVILRCVPISNHLYFYWYRQILGQKVEFLVSFYNNEISEKSEIFDDQFSVERPDGSNFTLKIRSTKLEDSAMYFCASIHSSGELFFGEGSRLTVL.

There are many counts of this clonotype. The CDR3 coding sequence is TGTGCCAGCAGCTTGGGGACAGGTCCCTACAATGAGCAGTTCTTC. Its translation: CASSLGTGPYNEQFF. The chain employs TRBV7-8 and TRBJ2-1, with 8 bases identical to TRBD1. The CDR3 extends over 15 amino acids. With 3 bases clipped from V and 2 bases from J, the junction kept 3 bases outside the gene matches. The V gene's germline CDR1 is SGHVS and CDR2 FQNEAQ.

This clonotype was found a few times. The chain joins TRBV7-6 to TRBJ1-1, with a possible D match to TRBD1 (6 bases). This CDR3 is 15 amino acids long. Germline V gene data show CDR1 as SGHVS and CDR2 as FNYEAQ. V lost 1 base and J 1 base, leaving 10 bases between the germline ends. CDR3 sequence (DNA): TGTGCCAGCAGCTTAGGGGGGGCAGGGAACACTGAAGCTTTCTTT. It encodes CASSLGGAGNTEAFF.

This chain uses TRBV11-2 with TRBJ2-1, with D perhaps matching TRBD1 (5 bases). With 5 bases removed from V and 12 bases from J, the gap between germline ends came to 17 bases. CDR3 length: 13 amino acids. Germline CDR1 is SGHAT and CDR2 is FQNNGV. This CDR3 reads CASSHSHGQGQFF. As DNA, the CDR3 is TGTGCCAGCAGCCATTCCCACGGGCAGGGGCAGTTCTTC.

This clonotype was observed a handful of times. This chain uses TRBV27 with TRBJ2-7; 10 bases match TRBD2. Germline CDR1 is MNHEY and CDR2 is SMNVEV (reference sequence). The CDR3 consists of 15 residues. Losses at the gene ends were 3 bases for V and 4 bases for J; bases not matched to a gene: 6. The CDR3 is CASSLTAGGIYEQYV. The CDR3 DNA follows: TGTGCCAGCAGTTTGACAGCGGGGGGGATTTACGAGCAGTACGTC.